The 25 T cell receptor beta chains listed next were all sequenced from one sample in a study of long-term antiretroviral therapy in people with HIV. The immunoSEQ assay was v3.0, run at survey level. Clones were sequenced by immunoSEQ multiplex PCR, and TCRdb holds only the in-frame ones, with some missing. The sample holds over 20,000 clones, approximately 80% seen once. Material: unsorted PBMCs, obtained 1.6 years after starting antiretroviral therapy. The receptor set was obtained from a man aged 35 to 55 with HIV.

The V gene is TRBV19, the J gene TRBJ2-6; 10 nucleotides agree with TRBD2. The CDR3 runs to 16 residues. Unmatched junction bases numbered 10, after V lost 10 bases and J lost 4 bases. CDR1 LNHDA and CDR2 SQIVND come from the germline V gene (reference sequence). CDR3 DNA sequence: TGTGCCACCCGAAGCGGGGGGGTAACAGGGGCCAACGTCCTGACTTTC. Protein: CATRSGGVTGANVLTF.

The chain recombines TRBV13 with TRBJ2-1, with 8 bases matching TRBD1. Germline CDR1 and CDR2: PRHDT and FYEKMQ (reference sequence). This CDR3 is built from 18 residues. Trimming at V came to 0 bases and at J to 1 base, leaving 8 bases not matched to a gene. The CDR3 protein is CASSLGRDRSLSYNEQFF. The CDR3 DNA reads as TGTGCCAGCAGCTTAGGCCGGGACAGGAGTTTGTCCTACAATGAGCAGTTCTTC.

The chain combines TRBV5-1 with TRBJ2-7; 8 nucleotides align to TRBD2. CDR3 length equals 19 residues. CDR1 is SGHRS, CDR2 YFSETQ, per germline. Trimming removed 5 bases from V and 3 bases from J; junction bases left unmatched: 22. The CDR3: CASSSLPNGTSRLLYEQYF. The CDR3 DNA follows: TGCGCCAGCAGTTCGCTCCCGAACGGGACTAGTAGACTCCTCTACGAGCAGTACTTC.

J is TRBJ1-2 and V is TRBV19, with a tentative D call TRBD1 (5 bases). This CDR3 is 16 amino acids long. V lost 5 bases to trimming and J lost 8 bases, with 24 bases between them. Looked up from germline, CDR1 is LNHDA and CDR2 is SQIVND (reference sequence). The CDR3 loop reads CASSPGGDLFRRGYTF. CDR3 coding DNA: TGTGCCAGTAGTCCTGGGGGGGACCTATTTCGGCGCGGCTACACCTTC.

The chain has TRBV29-1 and TRBJ2-3; 12 bases are shared with TRBD2. V lost 3 bases, J lost 2 bases, and 18 bases stayed unmatched. The CDR3 extends over 20 amino acids. CDR1 is SQVTM, CDR2 ANQGSEA, per germline. The CDR3 reads CSVDASSGGANGSFTDTQYF. In nucleotides, the CDR3 is TGCAGCGTTGACGCCTCTAGCGGGGGGGCAAATGGTAGTTTCACAGATACGCAGTATTTT.

The chain carries TRBV5-1 and TRBJ1-1, with unresolved D. The V gene lost 1 base and the J gene lost 6 bases, with 10 bases spanning the gap. The CDR3 is made up of 13 amino acids. CDR1 SGHRS and CDR2 YFSETQ come from the germline V gene. The CDR3 spells CASSLRERSEAFF. CDR3 coding DNA: TGCGCCAGCAGCTTGCGGGAAAGATCTGAAGCTTTCTTT.

The chain combines TRBV2 with TRBJ1-5; D is uncertain. Germline V gene data show CDR1 as SNHLY and CDR2 as FYNNEI. The V and J ends lost 4 bases and 3 bases respectively, with 7 bases between them. The CDR3 is 13 residues long. In DNA form, the CDR3 reads TGTGCCAGCAGTGGGGGTTACAATCAGCCCCAGCATTTT. Translated, it gives CASSGGYNQPQHF.

This rearrangement joins TRBV12-5 to TRBJ2-7; 7 nucleotides align to TRBD1. After removal of 1 base from V and 3 bases from J, the junction contained 3 bases not matched to a gene. The CDR3 sequence is 14 residues long. Germline V gene sequence: CDR1 LGHNT, CDR2 FRNRAP. CDR3 nucleotides: TGTGCTAGTGGTTTGGGGGGACAGAGCTACGAGCAGTACTTC. The encoded protein is CASGLGGQSYEQYF.

This chain connects TRBV11-3 to TRBJ2-3; possible D gene TRBD1, 6 bases. V lost 0 bases and J lost 4, with 14 bases in between. The CDR3 runs 16 residues. Germline lookup yields CDR1 SGHNT and CDR2 YENEEA. The CDR3 loop reads CASSLEGAHGPDTQYF. CDR3 in DNA: TGTGCCAGCAGCTTAGAGGGGGCACATGGCCCAGATACGCAGTATTTT.

This chain joins TRBV27 and TRBJ2-1; TRBD2 matches at 10 bases. V gave up 2 bases and J gave up 4 bases; unmatched junction bases: 5. The CDR3 has 16 residues. From germline, CDR1 is MNHEY and CDR2 SMNVEV (reference sequence). CDR3 residues: CASSLLAGVGYNEQFF. The CDR3 DNA is TGTGCCAGCAGTTTACTAGCGGGGGTGGGGTACAATGAGCAGTTCTTC.

In this sample, this clone turned up a few times. The CDR3 sequence: CASSPFAGNSNQPQHF. The CDR3 DNA reads as TGTGCCAGCAGTCCATTTGCGGGGAATAGCAATCAGCCCCAGCATTTT. The chain carries TRBV27 and TRBJ1-5; no clear D. The CDR3 is 16 residues long. CDR1 is MNHEY, CDR2 SMNVEV, per germline (reference sequence). V was shortened by 5 bases and J by 0 bases, with 14 bases between the two germline ends.

The chain joins TRBV6-5 to TRBJ1-1, with TRBD1 identical over 8 bases. This CDR3 has 15 residues. Germline CDR1 reads MNHEY; CDR2 reads SVGAGI. The trim removed 8 bases at V and 4 bases at J, leaving 12 bases unmatched. The CDR3 loop is CASRGRGQGGTEAFF. Here the CDR3 DNA reads TGTGCCAGCCGGGGCAGGGGGCAGGGGGGCACTGAAGCTTTCTTT.

This clone was observed a few times. The chain carries TRBV28 and TRBJ2-7, with D unresolved. Between the trimmed V and J ends, which lost 5 bases and 3 bases, there was a span of 14 bases. This CDR3 comprises 14 residues. The germline gives CDR1 MDHEN, CDR2 SYDVKM. CDR3 in DNA: TGTGCCAGCAGTCCGTCCGGGCCCTTCTACGAGCAGTACTTC. Amino acid sequence: CASSPSGPFYEQYF.

The chain joins TRBV30 to TRBJ2-2, with 8 bases identical to TRBD1. In germline, CDR1 is GTSNPN, CDR2 SVGIG (reference sequence). This CDR3 is built from 12 residues. After removal of 8 bases from V and 4 bases from J, the junction contained 3 bases not matched to a gene. The CDR3 nucleotides read TGTGCCAGGACAGGGCCCACCGGGGAGCTGTTTTTT. Protein: CARTGPTGELFF.

The chain couples TRBV13 to TRBJ2-2; D unresolved. Trimming removed 3 bases from V and 1 base from J, with 12 bases in between. Per germline, CDR1 PRHDT and CDR2 FYEKMQ (reference sequence). This CDR3 contains 16 residues. The CDR3 region is CASSLAQRVNTGELFF. The CDR3 DNA reads TGTGCCAGCAGCTTGGCTCAACGGGTGAACACCGGGGAGCTGTTTTTT.

The J gene is TRBJ2-1, the V gene TRBV30, with 9 bases fitting TRBD1. This CDR3 is 12 amino acids long. CDR1 is GTSNPN, CDR2 SVGIG, per germline (reference sequence). The junction had 7 bases not matched to a gene; V was cut back by 8 bases and J by 8 bases. The CDR3 DNA reads TGTGCCGGGACAGGGAAACGGGATGAGCAGTTCTTC. It encodes CAGTGKRDEQFF.

This chain joins TRBV11-3 and TRBJ2-1, with 8 nucleotides matching TRBD2. CDR1 and CDR2 from the germline V gene are SGHNT and YENEEA. J was trimmed by 5 bases and V by 3 bases; bases with no gene match: 6. The CDR3 length is 15 residues. This CDR3 reads CASSLLLAGNNEQFF. The DNA for the CDR3 is TGTGCCAGCAGCTTGCTTTTAGCGGGAAACAATGAGCAGTTCTTC.

V usage is TRBV18 and J usage is TRBJ2-2, with 9 bases aligning to TRBD2. V dropped 4 bases and J dropped 5; count of bases not matched to a gene: 8. The CDR3 consists of 16 residues. CDR1 and CDR2 (germline): KGHSH, LQKENI. CDR3 sequence: CASSQEREELTGELFF. DNA of the CDR3: TGTGCCAGCTCACAAGAGCGGGAGGAGCTTACCGGGGAGCTGTTTTTT.

The chain employs TRBV2 and TRBJ1-5; 7 bases are a match to TRBD1. V gave up 1 base and J gave up 7 bases; unmatched junction bases: 4. Germline V gene sequence: CDR1 SNHLY, CDR2 FYNNEI. This CDR3 has 14 amino acids. In nucleotides, the CDR3 is TGTGCCAGCAGTGAAGGACAGGGAGAGCAGCCCCAGCATTTT. As protein: CASSEGQGEQPQHF.

This clone was counted between two and nine times. The chain has TRBV6-5 and TRBJ2-2; 9 nucleotides agree with TRBD1. The CDR3 totals 16 residues. Germline V gene lookup returns CDR1 MNHEY and CDR2 SVGAGI. With 4 bases clipped from V and 6 bases from J, the junction kept 9 bases outside the gene matches. CDR3 in amino acids: CASSSQGANFAGELFF. For the CDR3, the DNA is TGTGCCAGCAGTTCACAGGGGGCGAATTTCGCCGGGGAGCTGTTTTTT.

The rearrangement uses TRBV10-3 and TRBJ2-6; the D gene could be TRBD1 or TRBD2 (6 bases each). In germline, CDR1 is ENHRY, CDR2 SYGVKD. V was pared by 7 bases and J by 12 bases, with 16 bases between. The CDR3 runs 13 residues. Written as DNA, the CDR3 is TGTGCCATCACCGAGTTTTCGGGGGCCGTCCTGACTTTC. Translation: CAITEFSGAVLTF.

This clone was recorded once. The CDR3 bases are TGCGCCAGCAGCTGGGACCCAACTAATGAAAAACTGTTTTTT. Translating it yields CASSWDPTNEKLFF. This chain links TRBV5-1 with TRBJ1-4; possible D gene TRBD1, 5 bases. CDR1 and CDR2 from the germline V gene are SGHRS and YFSETQ. The CDR3 covers 14 residues. V lost 3 bases and J 0 bases, leaving 6 bases between the germline ends.

The genes are TRBV7-1 and TRBJ2-7; D gene ambiguous. TRBV7-1 is reported as an ORF; its role is uncertain. With 4 bases removed from V and 3 bases from J, the gap between germline ends came to 7 bases. This CDR3 region has 12 residues. In DNA, the CDR3 is TGTGCCAGCAGCTTAGCTTACTACGAGCAGTACTTC. Amino acids: CASSLAYYEQYF.

This rearrangement joins TRBV6-1 to TRBJ1-4, with 9 positions matching TRBD1. After removal of 2 bases from V and 5 bases from J, the junction contained 6 bases not matched to a gene. Germline CDR1 and CDR2: MNHNS and SASEGT. The CDR3 spans 16 residues. This CDR3 is CASSELSGQGNEKLFF. In nucleotides, the CDR3 is TGTGCCAGCAGTGAATTGTCCGGACAGGGGAATGAAAAACTGTTTTTT.

The gene calls are TRBV13 and TRBJ2-3; no reliable D call. CDR1 is PRHDT and CDR2 is FYEKMQ in the germline V gene (reference sequence). CDR3 size: 15 residues. The ends were cut back, 5 bases at V and 4 bases at J, with 16 bases in the middle. Here the CDR3 DNA reads TGTGCCAGCAGCCAGCCTCGTATGTTGGCAGATACGCAGTATTTT. Amino acid sequence: CASSQPRMLADTQYF.